The 20 T cell receptor beta chains below come from one sample, sequenced in a study of blood T cell repertoires in COVID-19. Here immunoSEQ multiplex PCR was the method, and the copy in TCRdb shows in-frame clones only, minus some. The repertoire holds some 100,000 clones, with about 85% as singletons. The sequencing sample was made of peripheral blood. The receptors were sampled from a man aged 45-60 years with active or convalescent COVID-19.

The chain joins TRBV7-2 to TRBJ1-1; tentatively, D is TRBD1 (6 bases). This CDR3 is built from 14 residues. Trimming removed 2 bases at V and 8 bases at J, with 15 bases between. Germline V lookup: CDR1 SGHTA, CDR2 FQGNSA. The CDR3 here is CASSLRFETGEAFF. The CDR3 bases are TGTGCCAGCAGCTTAAGGTTTGAAACAGGGGAAGCTTTCTTT.

This sequence joins TRBV30 and TRBJ1-3; 8 nucleotides match TRBD1. The J segment lost 8 bases and the V segment lost 0 bases, leaving 12 bases of the junction unmatched. CDR1 GTSNPN and CDR2 SVGIG come from the germline V gene (reference sequence). The CDR3 runs 16 residues. The CDR3 spells CAWSVVGTGAEYTIYF. The CDR3 DNA follows: TGTGCCTGGAGTGTGGTAGGGACAGGCGCTGAGTACACCATATATTTT.

This chain connects TRBV6-6 to TRBJ1-2, with D possibly being TRBD1 (5 bases). Trimming stripped 5 bases from V and 6 bases from J, with 19 bases between. This CDR3 is 15 amino acids long. The germline V gene has CDR1 MNHNY and CDR2 SVGAGI (reference sequence). CDR3 residues: CASSVFGAEANGYTF. CDR3 bases: TGTGCCAGCAGTGTTTTTGGGGCAGAGGCTAATGGCTACACCTTC.

The rearrangement joins TRBV2 to TRBJ1-2; a possible D gene is TRBD1 (5 bases). This CDR3 contains 11 residues. The V end was cut by 11 bases, the J end by 11 bases, with 18 bases between. Germline CDR1 SNHLY, CDR2 FYNNEI. The DNA of the CDR3 is TGTGCCGGGGGAGGGGCGGTTGTATACACCTTC. Protein: CAGGGAVVYTF. The full variable domain, with the rest looked up from reference TRBV2 and TRBJ1-2, is EPEVTQTPSHQVTQMGQEVILRCVPISNHLYFYWYRQILGQKVEFLVSFYNNEISEKSEIFDDQFSVERPDGSNFTLKIRSTKLEDSAMYFCAGGGAVVYTFGSGTRLTVV.

The rearrangement links TRBV2 to TRBJ1-1, with a possible D match to TRBD1 (5 bases). Trimming stripped 8 bases from V and 5 bases from J, with 9 bases between. This CDR3 has 11 amino acids. Germline values: CDR1 SNHLY, CDR2 FYNNEI. CDR3 residues: CASLGGTEAFF. The DNA for the CDR3 is TGTGCCAGCTTGGGGGGGACTGAAGCTTTCTTT.

The chain couples TRBV6-5 to TRBJ1-2; TRBD1 agrees at 10 bases. Per the germline V gene, CDR1 is MNHEY and CDR2 is SVGAGI. The CDR3 extends over 14 amino acids. Trimming took 6 bases from V and 7 from J; bases not matched to a gene: 8. The CDR3 nucleotides read TGTGCCAGCAGAAGAGGACAGGGGGGGGTTGGCTACACCTTC. Translation: CASRRGQGGVGYTF.

This clone has a single count. The chain couples TRBV5-8 to TRBJ1-6; 7 nucleotides align to TRBD1. Germline-derived CDR1 and CDR2 are SGHTS and YDEGEE. The CDR3 consists of 14 residues. J was trimmed by 7 bases and V by 4 bases; bases with no gene match: 5. CDR3 nucleotides: TGTGCCAGCAGCGTAGGGGGCCGGAATTCACCCCTCCACTTT. Its protein product is CASSVGGRNSPLHF. Full variable domain (remainder filled in from reference TRBV5-8 and TRBJ1-6): EAGVTQSPTHLIKTRGQQATLRCSPISGHTSVYWYQQALGLGLQFLLWYDEGEERNRGNFPPRFSGRQFPNYSSELNVNALELEDSALYLCASSVGGRNSPLHFGNGTRLTVT.

The rearrangement joins TRBV4-1 to TRBJ2-7, with 11 bases identical to TRBD1. J gave up 5 bases and V 0 bases, and 3 bases lay outside the gene matches. Germline V gives CDR1 MGHRA, CDR2 YSYEKL. This CDR3 contains 15 residues. CDR3 in DNA: TGCGCCAGCAGCCAAGATCGGACAGGGGGCAACGAGCAGTACTTC. This gives the protein CASSQDRTGGNEQYF.

J is TRBJ1-5 and V is TRBV11-2; tentatively, D is TRBD1 (5 bases). V was shortened by 5 bases and J by 2 bases, with 13 bases between the two germline ends. CDR3 length: 15 amino acids. CDR1 SGHAT and CDR2 FQNNGV come from the germline V gene. CDR3 protein: CASSLGGGGNQPQHF. The CDR3 DNA sequence: TGTGCCAGCAGCCTGGGGGGGGGAGGCAATCAGCCCCAGCATTTT.

J is TRBJ2-1 and V is TRBV11-2, with 10 bases that match TRBD2. This CDR3 is 14 amino acids long. Trimming took 6 bases from V and 6 from J; bases not matched to a gene: 5. The germline gives CDR1 SGHAT, CDR2 FQNNGV. The CDR3 bases are TGTGCCAGCAGTTACTCTAGCGGGAGCAATGAGCAGTTCTTC. Translation: CASSYSSGSNEQFF.

This rearrangement joins TRBV27 to TRBJ1-4; D gene ambiguous. The V and J ends lost 6 bases and 0 bases respectively, with 11 bases between them. The CDR3 has 15 residues. CDR1 and CDR2 from the germline V gene are MNHEY and SMNVEV (reference sequence). As DNA, the CDR3 is TGTGCCAGCAGAAGGATCCAGGCAACTAATGAAAAACTGTTTTTT. It yields the protein CASRRIQATNEKLFF.

This chain joins TRBV7-8 and TRBJ1-2; the match to TRBD1 covers 7 bases. The CDR3 loop spans 14 amino acids. Germline CDR1 is SGHVS and CDR2 is FQNEAQ. The trim removed 6 bases at V and 2 bases at J, leaving 6 bases unmatched. The CDR3 loop reads CASREDRANYGYTF. In nucleotides, the CDR3 is TGTGCCAGCAGAGAAGACAGGGCAAACTATGGCTACACCTTC. Full variable domain (outside the CDR3, taken from reference TRBV7-8 and TRBJ1-2): GAGVSQSPRYKVAKRGQDVALRCDPISGHVSLFWYQQALGQGPEFLTYFQNEAQLDKSGLPSDRFFAERPEGSVSTLKIQRTQQEDSAVYLCASREDRANYGYTFGSGTRLTVV.

For the CDR3, the DNA is TGTGCCAGTAGTATATTGGGCAGCATGAACTATGGCTACACCTTC. Translating gives CASSILGSMNYGYTF. The chain is built from TRBV19 and TRBJ1-2; D gene uncertain. Trimming took off 2 bases at V and 2 bases at J, with 12 bases between the two ends. Germline V gene sequence: CDR1 LNHDA, CDR2 SQIVND (reference sequence). The CDR3 totals 15 residues.

The chain carries TRBV29-1 and TRBJ1-4; the D is unclear. V dropped 7 bases and J dropped 3 bases, with 15 bases sitting between them. Germline V lookup: CDR1 SQVTM, CDR2 ANQGSEA. The CDR3 totals 14 residues. The CDR3 DNA follows: TGCAGCGCTGGACTCTCCGGGGCTAATGAAAAACTGTTTTTT. It is translated as CSAGLSGANEKLFF. Filled out from reference TRBV29-1 and TRBJ1-4, the complete variable domain reads SAVISQKPSRDICQRGTSLTIQCQVDSQVTMMFWYRQQPGQSLTLIATANQGSEATYESGFVIDKFPISRPNLTFSTLTVSNMSPEDSSIYLCSAGLSGANEKLFFGSGTQLSVL.

This clone was detected once. V and J are TRBV23-1 and TRBJ2-1, with 7 bases identical to TRBD1. TRBV23-1 is annotated as an ORF whose role is uncertain. Trimming at V came to 8 bases and at J to 9 bases, leaving 10 bases not matched to a gene. The CDR3 is made up of 13 amino acids. CDR3 sequence (DNA): TGCGCCAGCCCCCGGCACAGGGGAAGTGAGCAGTTCTTC. This translates into CASPRHRGSEQFF.

The chain joins TRBV6-5 to TRBJ1-2; D is undetermined. The CDR3 runs 14 residues. Germline V gene data show CDR1 as MNHEY and CDR2 as SVGAGI. V lost 10 bases and J 7 bases, leaving 22 bases between the germline ends. DNA of the CDR3: TGTGCCACCGTACCTCCCTGGGCCCTAATTGGCTACACCTTC. This encodes CATVPPWALIGYTF.

The chain uses TRBV11-1 and TRBJ2-5, with 8 bases aligning to TRBD2. The germline V gene has CDR1 SGHAT and CDR2 FQDESV (reference sequence). CDR3 length equals 15 residues. The ends lost 5 bases at V and 4 bases at J; junction bases unmatched: 9. The DNA of the CDR3 is TGTGCCAGCAGCCCGGGACTAGGAGGACGAGAGACCCAGTACTTC. Encoded protein: CASSPGLGGRETQYF.

By proportion, this clone is medium-sized. The chain recombines TRBV24-1 with TRBJ2-2; 7 positions agree with TRBD2. The J segment lost 0 bases and the V segment lost 2 bases, leaving 5 bases of the junction unmatched. The germline V gene has CDR1 KGHDR and CDR2 SFDVKD. The CDR3 sequence is 17 residues long. CDR3 amino acids: CATSDYRDYPNTGELFF. The CDR3 DNA reads TGTGCCACCAGTGATTACCGGGACTACCCGAACACCGGGGAGCTGTTTTTT.

The rearrangement joins TRBV2 to TRBJ2-7; 7 bases are shared with TRBD1. This CDR3 has 15 amino acids. V gave up 5 bases and J gave up 3 bases; unmatched junction bases: 10. The V gene's germline CDR1 is SNHLY and CDR2 FYNNEI. The CDR3 region has the DNA TGTGCCAGCAGTTCCGGGACAGACCTCCACTACGAGCAGTACTTC. Translation: CASSSGTDLHYEQYF. The full variable domain, completed using reference TRBV2 and TRBJ2-7, is EPEVTQTPSHQVTQMGQEVILRCVPISNHLYFYWYRQILGQKVEFLVSFYNNEISEKSEIFDDQFSVERPDGSNFTLKIRSTKLEDSAMYFCASSSGTDLHYEQYFGPGTRLTVT.

This clone was observed once. This chain links TRBV29-1 with TRBJ1-4; 10 nucleotides align to TRBD1. Losses at the gene ends were 3 bases for V and 4 bases for J; bases not matched to a gene: 5. Germline V gene data show CDR1 as SQVTM and CDR2 as ANQGSEA. The CDR3 covers 15 residues. This CDR3 reads CSVDLTGGHNEKLFF. The CDR3 nucleotides read TGCAGCGTTGACCTGACAGGGGGCCATAATGAAAAACTGTTTTTT.